These T cell receptor beta chains were read from a single sample in a study of blood T cell repertoires in COVID-19. Generated by immunoSEQ multiplex PCR, the TCRdb table keeps only in-frame clones and is missing some. Of more than 250,000 clones listed, about 90% are singletons. Material for sequencing was peripheral blood. Receptors originate from a woman in her thirties who had recovered from COVID-19. Each CDR3 is given with its conserved first and last residue. Each record gives: clone size, J gene, D gene, V gene, CDR3 protein, CDR3 DNA. The D gene is left open where the match is weak. Rows may omit the clone size; those that give it use once, few, many or a size class.

.	TRBJ2-2	TRBD1	TRBV5-4	CASSILPGQINTGELFF	TGTGCCAGCAGCATATTACCGGGACAGATTAACACCGGGGAGCTGTTTTTT
few	TRBJ1-3	TRBD1	TRBV2	CASSPDRGAGNTIYF	TGTGCCAGCAGTCCTGACAGGGGAGCTGGAAACACCATATATTTT
.	TRBJ1-6	TRBD1	TRBV28	CASSPYRGGSSPLHF	TGTGCCAGCAGTCCCTACAGGGGAGGCAGTTCACCCCTCCACTTT
.	TRBJ2-1	.	TRBV24-1	CATSDFPSDRNEQFF	TGTGCCACCAGTGATTTCCCCTCGGACAGAAATGAGCAGTTCTTC
few	TRBJ2-5	.	TRBV5-1	CASSLAASGGGETQYF	TGCGCCAGCAGCTTGGCGGCTAGCGGAGGGGGGGAGACCCAGTACTTC
.	TRBJ2-2	.	TRBV19	CASSIFQGTGELFF	TGTGCCAGTAGTATCTTTCAGGGCACCGGGGAGCTGTTTTTT
.	TRBJ2-3	.	TRBV4-3	CASSQDRGSSTDTQYF	TGCGCCAGCAGCCAAGATCGCGGATCGAGCACAGATACGCAGTATTTT
.	TRBJ1-1	.	TRBV2	CASRRQYTEAFF	TGTGCCAGCAGGCGACAGTACACTGAAGCTTTCTTT
.	TRBJ2-7	TRBD2	TRBV10-3	CASTLAGGLGEQYF	TGTGCCAGCACACTAGCGGGGGGGCTAGGAGAGCAGTACTTC
.	TRBJ2-7	TRBD1	TRBV19	CASSIDRGYEQYF	TGTGCCAGTAGTATCGACAGGGGCTACGAGCAGTACTTC
.	TRBJ2-7	TRBD1	TRBV27	CASSRQGSYEQYF	TGTGCCAGCAGTAGACAGGGGTCCTACGAGCAGTACTTC
.	TRBJ2-7	.	TRBV6-1	CASSDGEQYF	TGTGCCAGCAGTGACGGGGAGCAGTACTTC
.	TRBJ2-1	TRBD2	TRBV6-5	CASRSGTNNNEQFF	TGTGCCAGCAGATCCGGGACTAATAACAATGAGCAGTTCTTC
.	TRBJ2-1	.	TRBV28	CASSRSGPHNEQFF	TGTGCCAGCAGTCGTAGCGGACCTCACAATGAGCAGTTCTTC
.	TRBJ2-1	TRBD2	TRBV6-5	CASFRAGGGHEQFF	TGTGCCAGTTTCCGGGCGGGGGGAGGCCATGAGCAGTTCTTC
.	TRBJ1-1	.	TRBV7-3	CASSLTGSGQEAFF	TGTGCCAGCAGCTTAACCGGTTCTGGACAAGAAGCTTTCTTT
.	TRBJ2-3	TRBD2	TRBV5-1	CASSVGGESTQYF	TGCGCCAGCAGCGTTGGGGGGGAGAGTACGCAGTATTTT
.	TRBJ1-6	TRBD1	TRBV5-1	CASSLVSGGASPLHF	TGCGCCAGCAGCTTGGTATCAGGGGGCGCGTCACCCCTCCACTTT
once	TRBJ2-7	TRBD2	TRBV4-1	CASSHQTSGGFEQYF	TGCGCCAGCAGCCACCAGACTAGCGGAGGTTTCGAGCAGTACTTC
.	TRBJ1-1	.	TRBV28	CASCPGTLNTEAFF	TGTGCCAGCTGTCCCGGGACACTTAACACTGAAGCTTTCTTT
.	TRBJ2-7	TRBD1	TRBV11-2	CASSGGQGTSSYEQYF	TGTGCCAGCAGCGGAGGACAGGGCACTAGCTCCTACGAGCAGTACTTC
.	TRBJ1-3	.	TRBV7-2	CASSTPQAFSGNTIYF	TGTGCCAGCAGCACCCCGCAGGCATTCTCTGGAAACACCATATATTTT
.	TRBJ2-2	TRBD2	TRBV27	CAARPGLDTGELFF	TGTGCCGCACGTCCGGGACTAGACACCGGGGAGCTGTTTTTT
once	TRBJ2-7	TRBD2	TRBV19	CASSIGGGRANEQYF	TGTGCCAGTAGTATAGGGGGCGGGAGGGCCAACGAGCAGTACTTC
few	TRBJ2-2	TRBD2	TRBV4-3	CASSQSAGGHTGELFF	TGCGCCAGCAGCCAATCCGCGGGAGGGCACACCGGGGAGCTGTTTTTT
few	TRBJ1-3	TRBD1	TRBV4-2	CASSQSRGLGNTIYF	TGTGCCAGCAGCCAATCCAGGGGGTTAGGGAACACCATATATTTT
.	TRBJ1-2	.	TRBV7-2	CASSLDPTGWWGYTF	TGTGCCAGCAGCTTGGATCCAACAGGGTGGTGGGGCTACACCTTC
.	TRBJ1-2	TRBD1	TRBV4-3	CASSQETGRRYTF	TGCGCCAGCAGCCAGGAGACAGGGCGACGCTACACCTTC
.	TRBJ2-1	TRBD2	TRBV11-3	CASSPSPTSGSISYNEQFF	TGTGCCAGCAGCCCAAGTCCCACTAGCGGGAGTATCTCCTACAATGAGCAGTTCTTC
.	TRBJ2-2	TRBD1	TRBV28	CASSVPGQGYTGELFF	TGTGCCAGCAGTGTACCGGGACAGGGGTACACCGGGGAGCTGTTTTTT
many	TRBJ1-1	TRBD1	TRBV4-2	CASSAGTGQGLTEAFF	TGTGCCAGCAGCGCTGGAACCGGACAGGGATTAACTGAAGCTTTCTTT
once	TRBJ1-1	TRBD1	TRBV19	CASSIDRATEAFF	TGTGCCAGTAGTATCGACAGGGCCACTGAAGCTTTCTTT
.	TRBJ1-4	.	TRBV7-9	CASSPSAGDPLEKLFF	TGTGCCAGCAGCCCATCCGCAGGGGACCCGTTAGAAAAACTGTTTTTT
.	TRBJ2-2	.	TRBV18	CASSPEEVRLNTGELFF	TGTGCCAGCTCACCGGAGGAGGTTCGACTGAACACCGGGGAGCTGTTTTTT
.	TRBJ1-5	.	TRBV24-1	CATTRPAYGPQHF	TGTGCCACCACGAGGCCGGCCTATGGGCCCCAGCATTTT
.	TRBJ2-3	TRBD2	TRBV7-2	CASSAGLPTFTDTQYF	TGTGCCAGCAGCGCGGGACTACCCACCTTCACAGATACGCAGTATTTT
.	TRBJ2-7	TRBD1	TRBV6-5	CASSNSGTGPYEQYF	TGTGCCAGCAGTAACTCCGGGACAGGGCCCTACGAGCAGTACTTC
.	TRBJ1-4	.	TRBV5-1	CASSSGRGPNEKLFF	TGCGCCAGCAGCTCGGGCAGGGGACCTAATGAAAAACTGTTTTTT
few	TRBJ1-1	.	TRBV19	CASSIGRRSEAFF	TGTGCCAGTAGTATTGGGAGGAGGTCTGAAGCTTTCTTT
.	TRBJ1-1	.	TRBV6-4	CASSAGENTEAFF	TGTGCCAGCAGTGCAGGGGAGAACACTGAAGCTTTCTTT
.	TRBJ1-2	.	TRBV19	CASSPQGNYGYTF	TGTGCCAGTAGTCCCCAGGGTAACTATGGCTACACCTTC
.	TRBJ2-2	TRBD1	TRBV2	CASMRDRVYTGELFF	TGTGCCAGCATGCGAGACAGGGTGTACACCGGGGAGCTGTTTTTT
.	TRBJ2-1	.	TRBV5-6	CASSPGPYNEQFF	TGTGCCAGCAGCCCAGGGCCCTACAATGAGCAGTTCTTC